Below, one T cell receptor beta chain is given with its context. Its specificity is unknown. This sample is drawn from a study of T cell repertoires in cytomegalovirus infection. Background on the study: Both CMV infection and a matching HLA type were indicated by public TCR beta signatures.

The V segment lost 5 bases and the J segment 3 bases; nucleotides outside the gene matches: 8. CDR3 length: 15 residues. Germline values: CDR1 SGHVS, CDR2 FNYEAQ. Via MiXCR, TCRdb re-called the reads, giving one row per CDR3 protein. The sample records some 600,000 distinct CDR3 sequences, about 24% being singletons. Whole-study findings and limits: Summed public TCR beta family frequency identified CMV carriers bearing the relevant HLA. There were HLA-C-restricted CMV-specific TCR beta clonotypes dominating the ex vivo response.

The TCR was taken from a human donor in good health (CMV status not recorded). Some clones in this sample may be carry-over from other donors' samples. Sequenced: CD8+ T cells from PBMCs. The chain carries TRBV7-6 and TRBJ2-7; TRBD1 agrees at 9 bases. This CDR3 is CASSPRTGGYYEQYV. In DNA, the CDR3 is TGTGCCAGCAGCCCAAGAACAGGGGGCTACTACGAGCAGTACGTC.